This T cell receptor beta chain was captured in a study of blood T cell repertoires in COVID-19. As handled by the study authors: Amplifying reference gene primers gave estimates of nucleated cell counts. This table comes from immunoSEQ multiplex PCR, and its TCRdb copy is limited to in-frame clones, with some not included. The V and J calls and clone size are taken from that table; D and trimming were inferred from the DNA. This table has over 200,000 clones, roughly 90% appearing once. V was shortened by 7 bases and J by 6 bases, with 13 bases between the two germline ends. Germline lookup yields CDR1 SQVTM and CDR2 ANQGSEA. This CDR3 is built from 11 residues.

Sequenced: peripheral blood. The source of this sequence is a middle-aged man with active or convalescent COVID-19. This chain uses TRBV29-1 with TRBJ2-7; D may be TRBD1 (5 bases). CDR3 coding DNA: TGCAGCGCCGAGGACGACAGCGAGCAGTACTTC. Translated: CSAEDDSEQYF.